This TCR beta chain was recorded in a study of T cell repertoires in cytomegalovirus infection (dated by TCRdb to between 2017 and 2020). Background on the whole study: Alongside well-studied HLA-B-restricted epitopes, the peptide stimulations were aimed at recently identified HLA-C-restricted CMV epitopes, whose presentation resists viral immunomodulation. Because public TCR beta signatures pointed to carriage of CMV infection together with the matching HLA type, the HLA type of each donor mattered for the analysis.

V is reduced by 0 bases and J by 2 bases, leaving a spacing of 13 bases between them. The CDR1 and CDR2 encoded by the germline V gene are MNHNS and SASEGT. Its CDR3 holds 17 amino acids, cysteine through phenylalanine. This entry keeps only the CDR3 DNA: 51 bases, framed from base 1. This clonotype has at least ten counts. It has no known antigen specificity. No clone much larger than this one lies a single base away; base qualities are absent. In light of the paper, this sample's treatment or condition label describes: in vitro stimulation with specific CMV peptide epitopes to enrich CMV-specific T cells. The listed sequencing device is Illumina HiSeq 1500. The raw public data were reprocessed by TCRdb itself: fastp quality trimming at Q25, MiXCR clonotype calling, in-frame beta chains only. Each CDR3 protein gets just one entry, which takes the most common genes and DNA from the rows behind it. Counted in this sample were about half a million distinct CDR3 sequences; under 45% of them appeared once. The top ten clonotypes cover approximately 40% of the sample.

Beyond this particular receptor, the publication reports: The ex vivo response was dominated by HLA-C-restricted CMV-specific TCR beta clonotypes, which also provided the single most frequent clonotype in two of eight donors. Carriers of CMV infection plus the relevant HLA type were discriminated by the cumulative frequency of public TCR beta family members in the study cohort and in an independent roughly 320-donor cohort.

Sequenced material: cultured PBMCs, taken from culture after CMV antigen stimulation. This TCR was recovered from a human donor in good health (CMV status not recorded). Some clones in this sample may be carry-over from other donors' samples. Recombination connected TRBV6-1 to TRBJ2-2; the D element might be TRBD1 or TRBD2, as each aligns at 6 bases. CDR3 region: CASSEAGGVFNTGELFF. The DNA sequence reads TGTGCCAGCAGTGAAGCGGGGGGCGTCTTTAACACCGGGGAGCTGTTTTTT.